This T cell receptor beta chain was sequenced during a study of Graves' ophthalmopathy and Graves' hyperthyroidism. Looking at the study overall: Stable hyperthyroidism denotes an absence of ophthalmopathy throughout 18 months of follow-up.

Findings and limits, study-wide: Blood shared most expanded thyroid clonotypes above 0.001 frequency.

Lactation, pregnancy, uncontrolled infections and other autoimmune diseases were all grounds for excluding patients. The TCR beta CDR3 regions underwent amplification from RNA transcripts. The first-round RT-PCR employed HTBI primers together with the Qiagen OneStep RT-PCR kit. A multiplex PCR was then performed as the second round. TCRdb used MiXCR to reprocess the multiplex PCR reads, holding one entry per CDR3 protein. In the table there are around 520,000 distinct CDR3 sequences, under 45% of which are singletons. In regard to this clonotype: Its antigen remains unknown. Its ends do not fully match the called genes, so a read error is possible.

CDR3 size: 17 residues. Germline assignment: CDR1 SGHTA and CDR2 FQGNSA. This TCR came from an adult man with Graves' hyperthyroidism. Specimen: peripheral blood or thyroid tissue (not recorded which). The chain has TRBV7-2 and TRBJ2-5, with D perhaps being TRBD1 or TRBD2 (5 bases each). For the CDR3, the DNA is TGCGCCAGCAGCCAAGTGGCAGGGAGTAGGGGCAATCAGCCCCAGTACTTC. Translation gives CASSQVAGSRGNQPQYF. Full variable domain (remainder filled in from reference TRBV7-2 and TRBJ2-5): GAGVSQSPSNKVTEKGKDVELRCDPISGHTALYWYRQSLGQGLEFLIYFQGNSAPDKSGLPSDRFSAERTGGSVSTLTIQRTQQEDSAVYLCASSQVAGSRGNQPQYFGPGTRLLVL.